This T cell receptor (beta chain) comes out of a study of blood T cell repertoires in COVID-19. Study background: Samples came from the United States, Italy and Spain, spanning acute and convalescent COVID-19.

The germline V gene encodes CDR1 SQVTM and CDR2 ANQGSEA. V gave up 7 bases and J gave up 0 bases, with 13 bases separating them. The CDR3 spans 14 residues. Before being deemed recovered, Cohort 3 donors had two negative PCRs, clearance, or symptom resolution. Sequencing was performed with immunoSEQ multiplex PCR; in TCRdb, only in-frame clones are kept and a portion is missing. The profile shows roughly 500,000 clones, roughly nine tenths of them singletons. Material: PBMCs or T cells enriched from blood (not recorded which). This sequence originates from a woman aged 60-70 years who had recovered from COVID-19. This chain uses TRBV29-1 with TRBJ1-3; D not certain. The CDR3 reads CSAQDPFSGNTIYF. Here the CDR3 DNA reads TGCAGCGCTCAAGACCCTTTCTCTGGAAACACCATATATTTT. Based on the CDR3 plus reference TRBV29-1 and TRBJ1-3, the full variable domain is SAVISQKPSRDICQRGTSLTIQCQVDSQVTMMFWYRQQPGQSLTLIATANQGSEATYESGFVIDKFPISRPNLTFSTLTVSNMSPEDSSIYLCSAQDPFSGNTIYFGEGSWLTVV.